Each of the 27 T cell receptor beta chains below was sequenced from the same sample in a study of vaccination and CD4 T cells after COVID-19. These receptors' targets are unknown. Sequencing of DNA taken from cultured CD4+ T cells relied on the Oncomine TCR Beta short-read assay. TCRdb reanalysed the PCR reads using MiXCR and keeps one entry per CDR3 protein. The sample has 10,000 or so distinct CDR3 sequences; around 73% are singletons. The treatment denotes: roughly 11-day PBMC culture with coronavirus spike peptide pools or control peptides (ViraFEST assay). The sample comprised CD4+ T cells from blood, cultured in vitro. These receptors came from a human donor who had recovered from COVID-19.

The chain couples TRBV19 to TRBJ1-1; no clear D. V was pared by 7 bases and J by 4 bases, with 7 bases between. The germline V gene has CDR1 LNHDA and CDR2 SQIVND (reference sequence). The CDR3 consists of 11 residues. The CDR3, as DNA: TGTGCCAGTAATGGGCGCACTGAAGCTTTCTTT. Protein: CASNGRTEAFF.

V gene TRBV7-2 combines with J gene TRBJ2-3; TRBD1 agrees at 7 bases. This CDR3 region has 13 residues. J lost 7 bases, V lost 5 bases, and 6 bases had no gene match. Per the germline V gene, CDR1 is SGHTA and CDR2 is FQGNSA. The chain's CDR3 is CASSPGQLNTQYF. The DNA for the CDR3 is TGTGCCAGCAGCCCGGGACAGTTAAATACGCAGTATTTT.

As concerns this clonotype: The junction does not match germline at one end; this may be a read error. V gene TRBV5-8 combines with J gene TRBJ1-5, with D maybe TRBD1 (5 bases). Germline V gene data show CDR1 as SGHTS and CDR2 as YDEGEE. CDR3 length: 17 residues. CDR3 sequence reads: CASRLEGGAGGNQPQHF. Written as DNA, the CDR3 is TGTGCCAGCAGATTGGAAGGTGGGGCTGGGGGCAATCAGCCCCAGCATTTT.

V gene TRBV7-9 combines with J gene TRBJ1-1; 7 bases align to TRBD1. V lost 2 bases, J lost 0 bases, and 3 bases stayed unmatched. The CDR3 totals 15 residues. Germline V gene data show CDR1 as SEHNR and CDR2 as FQNEAQ (reference sequence). In DNA, the CDR3 is TGTGCCAGCAGCTTACAGGGGGTGGTGAACACTGAAGCTTTCTTT. Translation gives CASSLQGVVNTEAFF. The variable domain in full, completed from reference TRBV7-9 and TRBJ1-1, reads DTGVSQNPRHKITKRGQNVTFRCDPISEHNRLYWYRQTLGQGPEFLTYFQNEAQLEKSRLLSDRFSAERPKGSFSTLEIQRTEQGDSAMYLCASSLQGVVNTEAFFGQGTRLTVV.

The chain joins TRBV20-1 to TRBJ1-2; tentative D call: TRBD1 (6 bases). V was pared by 4 bases and J by 7 bases, with 10 bases between. Germline CDR1 and CDR2: DFQATT and SNEGSKA (reference sequence). This CDR3 region has 11 residues. The CDR3 nucleotides read TGCAGTGCTACTGGGGGGCTTGGCTACACCTTC. Translation gives CSATGGLGYTF.

Written as DNA, the CDR3 is TGTGCCAGCATTAGGCAGGGGGGCACTGAAGCTTTCTTT. This sequence encodes CASIRQGGTEAFF. This chain links TRBV6-1 with TRBJ1-1, with TRBD1 identical over 7 bases. The CDR3 is 13 residues long. The V segment lost 7 bases and the J segment 4 bases; nucleotides outside the gene matches: 6. Germline CDR1 reads MNHNS; CDR2 reads SASEGT.

This clonotype came up a few times. At one of its ends the junction is not consistent with the germline gene, which may arise from a read error. The chain recombines TRBV7-7 with TRBJ2-7; D unresolved. Germline CDR1 and CDR2: SSHAT and FNYEAQ (reference sequence). CDR3 length: 13 residues. In DNA, the CDR3 is TGTGCTAGCAGCTTATTGGATGGCTACGAGCAGTACTTC. It specifies CASSLLDGYEQYF.

The chain recombines TRBV27 with TRBJ2-1; the match to TRBD2 covers 7 bases. Germline V lookup: CDR1 MNHEY, CDR2 SMNVEV (reference sequence). The CDR3 consists of 16 residues. Germline trimming cut 2 bases from V and 0 bases from J; bases unmatched to any gene: 4. CDR3 sequence: CASSLRAGHSYNEQFF. The CDR3 bases are TGTGCCAGCAGTTTAAGAGCGGGGCACTCCTACAATGAGCAGTTCTTC.

By sample fraction, this clonotype is medium-sized. The CDR3 sequence is CATSEQGAGNQPQHF. The DNA of the CDR3 is TGTGCCACCAGTGAGCAGGGGGCAGGCAATCAGCCCCAGCATTTT. The V call is TRBV24-1, the J call TRBJ1-5, with TRBD1 identical over 8 bases. Losses at the gene ends were 4 bases for V and 2 bases for J; bases not matched to a gene: 3. CDR1 and CDR2 (germline): KGHDR, SFDVKD. This CDR3 has 15 amino acids.

The chain uses TRBV27 and TRBJ2-5, with 13 bases aligning to TRBD2. Germline CDR1 and CDR2: MNHEY and SMNVEV (reference sequence). The CDR3 contains 18 residues. With 2 bases clipped from V and 0 bases from J, the junction kept 6 bases outside the gene matches. In DNA form, the CDR3 reads TGTGCCAGCAGTTTAGGACTAGCGGGAGCCTCGTACCAAGAGACCCAGTACTTC. Amino acids: CASSLGLAGASYQETQYF.

V gene TRBV10-2 combines with J gene TRBJ1-5; the match to TRBD1 covers 7 bases. This CDR3 has 16 residues. Losses at the gene ends were 3 bases for V and 6 bases for J; bases not matched to a gene: 11. Germline CDR1 reads WSHSY; CDR2 reads SAAADI. The CDR3 nucleotides are TGCGCCAGCAGTGACTTTAAACAGGGGATTGGTCAGCCCCAGCATTTT. It encodes CASSDFKQGIGQPQHF.

This clonotype has a handful of counts. The chain employs TRBV20-1 and TRBJ2-1; 9 bases line up with TRBD2. The CDR3 length is 15 residues. CDR1 and CDR2 (germline): DFQATT, SNEGSKA (reference sequence). V trimming: 3 bases; J trimming: 3 bases; junction bases outside the gene matches: 6. The CDR3 nucleotides read TGCAGTGCTAGTGGCGCGGGAGGGGGCTACAATGAGCAGTTCTTC. It encodes CSASGAGGGYNEQFF.

J is TRBJ2-7 and V is TRBV12-3 or TRBV12-4; 7 bases are shared with TRBD1. This CDR3 is 14 amino acids long. After removal of 6 bases from V and 7 bases from J, the junction contained 12 bases not matched to a gene. DNA for the CDR3: TGTGCCAGCAGGCCAACAGGGGCCGCCGGGGAGCAGTACTTC. Its protein product is CASRPTGAAGEQYF.

This clonotype was counted only a few times. The chain links TRBV6-2 or TRBV6-3 to TRBJ1-5, with 9 bases that match TRBD1. The J segment lost 0 bases and the V segment lost 5 bases, leaving 14 bases of the junction unmatched. The CDR3 consists of 19 residues. Germline V gene sequence: CDR1 MNHEY, CDR2 SVGEGT. CDR3 coding DNA: TGTGCCAGCAGTCACTTCGGGACAGGGAAATTAATTAGCAATCAGCCCCAGCATTTT. It translates to CASSHFGTGKLISNQPQHF.

The DNA for the CDR3 is TGCAGTGCTAGGGTTCGACAGAGCAATCAGCCCCAGCATTTT. Translating gives CSARVRQSNQPQHF. The chain joins TRBV20-1 to TRBJ1-5, with D perhaps matching TRBD1 (5 bases). This CDR3 has 14 amino acids. CDR1 and CDR2 (germline): DFQATT, SNEGSKA (reference sequence). The V end was cut by 3 bases, the J end by 1 base, with 10 bases between.

This chain joins TRBV6-2 or TRBV6-3 and TRBJ2-7, with TRBD1 as a possible D gene (5 bases). Per the germline V gene, CDR1 is MNHEY and CDR2 is SVGEGT. The CDR3 runs 18 residues. Trimming pared 1 base from V and 0 bases from J, leaving 19 bases between. The CDR3 spells CASSYLITLRGASYEQYF. Here the CDR3 DNA reads TGTGCCAGCAGTTACTTAATAACACTTCGTGGGGCCTCCTACGAGCAGTACTTC.

The chain couples TRBV6-1 to TRBJ1-5; 7 nucleotides agree with TRBD1. V shed 6 bases and J 2 bases; nucleotides not matched to a gene: 7. CDR3 size: 15 residues. Germline V lookup: CDR1 MNHNS, CDR2 SASEGT. The CDR3 DNA reads as TGTGCCAGCAGGCCCACCGGGACAGGCAATCAGCCCCAGCATTTT. Its translation is CASRPTGTGNQPQHF.

CDR3 sequence reads: CASSSGVGGAFF. For the CDR3, the DNA is TGTGCCAGCAGTTCAGGGGTTGGGGGTGCTTTCTTT. This chain connects TRBV28 to TRBJ1-1; maybe TRBD1 (6 bases). The length of the CDR3 is 12 residues. CDR1 and CDR2 from the germline V gene are MDHEN and SYDVKM. V shed 4 bases and J shed 11 bases, with 14 bases lying between them.

The chain couples TRBV6-2 or TRBV6-3 to TRBJ1-2; D possibly corresponds to TRBD1 (5 bases). The V end lost 8 bases, the J end lost 8 bases, and 27 bases lay between the germline ends. The CDR3 contains 16 residues. Germline V gives CDR1 MNHEY, CDR2 SVGEGT. The CDR3 DNA follows: TGTGCCAGCCTACACGAGGTGGGGCACTCTCTGGGAGGCTACACCTTC. It is translated as CASLHEVGHSLGGYTF.

The rearrangement joins TRBV10-3 to TRBJ1-2, with D unclear. This CDR3 comprises 13 residues. Trimming removed 5 bases from V and 3 bases from J, with 10 bases in between. CDR1 and CDR2 from the germline V gene are ENHRY and SYGVKD. The chain's CDR3 is CAISPIADYGYTF. CDR3 in DNA: TGTGCCATCAGTCCAATCGCGGACTATGGCTACACCTTC.

The chain links TRBV6-2 or TRBV6-3 to TRBJ2-2; TRBD1 aligns across 10 bases. CDR3 length: 14 amino acids. Unmatched junction bases numbered 0, after V lost 4 bases and J lost 4 bases. The germline V gene encodes CDR1 MNHEY and CDR2 SVGEGT. The CDR3 loop is CASSWTGGTGELFF. Written as DNA, the CDR3 is TGTGCCAGCAGTTGGACAGGGGGCACCGGGGAGCTGTTTTTT.

This clonotype is classed as large (0.1 to 1%). The chain joins TRBV6-1 to TRBJ2-3; 10 bases are a match to TRBD2. V gave up 0 bases and J gave up 1 base; unmatched junction bases: 7. CDR1 MNHNS and CDR2 SASEGT come from the germline V gene. This CDR3 spans 18 amino acids. The CDR3, as DNA: TGTGCCAGCAGTGAAGCCACTTTCGGGACTAGCGGCACAGATACGCAGTATTTT. This translates into CASSEATFGTSGTDTQYF.

The J gene is TRBJ2-7, the V gene TRBV20-1; possibly TRBD2 for D (6 bases). Trimming took 7 bases from V and 2 from J, leaving 18 bases between them. This CDR3 is 14 amino acids long. Germline loops: CDR1 DFQATT, CDR2 SNEGSKA (reference sequence). CDR3 nucleotide sequence: TGCAGTGTCATACGGGGGACTTCCCCCTACGAGCAGTACTTC. Its protein is CSVIRGTSPYEQYF.

The CDR3 here is CASSLGVSLSGPLENEQFF. The CDR3 coding sequence is TGTGCCAGCAGCTTAGGGGTCAGTCTAAGCGGGCCACTTGAGAATGAGCAGTTCTTC. The chain couples TRBV11-2 to TRBJ2-1; a weak D match, TRBD2 (6 bases). Per the germline V gene, CDR1 is SGHAT and CDR2 is FQNNGV. The CDR3 is 19 residues long. The ends were cut back, 1 base at V and 7 bases at J, with 26 bases in the middle.

The genes are TRBV19 and TRBJ1-1; D might be TRBD1 (5 bases). V shed 3 bases and J shed 3 bases, with 17 bases lying between them. The CDR3 runs to 16 residues. The germline CDR1 and CDR2 sequences are LNHDA and SQIVND (reference sequence). The CDR3 loop reads CASSMYRIRLHTEAFF. CDR3 nucleotide sequence: TGTGCCAGTAGTATGTACAGGATCAGATTGCACACTGAAGCTTTCTTT.

The V gene is TRBV15, the J gene TRBJ1-2; the D is unclear. The V gene's germline CDR1 is LNHNV and CDR2 YYDKDF (reference sequence). The CDR3 covers 14 residues. V was clipped by 0 bases and J by 2 bases, with 7 bases between them. Here the CDR3 reads CATSREMVNYGYTF. CDR3 nucleotide sequence: TGTGCCACCAGCAGAGAGATGGTAAACTATGGCTACACCTTC.

The chain links TRBV7-2 to TRBJ1-1; D gene unclear. Trimming took 1 base from V and 1 from J, leaving 7 bases between them. The CDR3 runs to 14 residues. Germline V gene sequence: CDR1 SGHTA, CDR2 FQGNSA. In DNA form, the CDR3 reads TGTGCCAGCAGCTTAGTCCCCAGGAACACTGAAGCTTTCTTT. Translating gives CASSLVPRNTEAFF.